Listed here are 4 T cell receptor beta chains from one sample, sequenced in a study of blood T cells in healthy people across ages. A second PCR, run for roughly 6 to 11 cycles, used a sample-barcoded 5' primer plus a J-beta primer mix. Using its own MiXCR run on the 5' RACE reads, TCRdb lists one record per CDR3 protein. The sample shows about 1.6 million distinct CDR3 sequences, approximately 32% of them seen only once. Sequenced: blood. The receptor set was obtained from a woman aged 25 to 39 in good health.

This clonotype was seen more than once but under ten times. J is TRBJ1-2 and V is TRBV7-2, with D possibly being TRBD1 (6 bases). Germline CDR1 and CDR2: SGHTA and FQGNSA. Trimming shortened V by 5 bases and J by 5 bases, and 15 bases separated the two germline ends. The CDR3 covers 14 residues. CDR3 coding DNA: TGTGCCAGCAGCCCGGGGGGGACACTATATGGCTACACCTTC. It is translated as CASSPGGTLYGYTF. Together with reference TRBV7-2 and TRBJ1-2, the CDR3 gives the full variable domain: GAGVSQSPSNKVTEKGKDVELRCDPISGHTALYWYRQSLGQGLEFLIYFQGNSAPDKSGLPSDRFSAERTGGSVSTLTIQRTQQEDSAVYLCASSPGGTLYGYTFGSGTRLTVV.

This clonotype was counted only a few times. The rearrangement links TRBV7-9 to TRBJ1-1, with D perhaps matching TRBD1 (5 bases). CDR1 and CDR2 from the germline V gene are SEHNR and FQNEAQ (reference sequence). V was trimmed by 2 bases and J by 3 bases, leaving 7 bases between them. The CDR3 totals 13 residues. This CDR3 is CASSLSQDTEAFF. CDR3 nucleotide sequence: TGTGCCAGCAGCTTATCACAGGACACTGAAGCTTTCTTT.

This clonotype was observed a single time. The CDR3 does not end in the conserved phenylalanine or tryptophan, so this is likely a read error. The limits of the CDR3 on the DNA are not certain, so only TCRdb's listed CDR3 is given. V gene TRBV21-1 combines with J gene TRBJ2-1. TRBV21-1 is a known pseudogene. The CDR3 adds up to 14 amino acids, both ends counted. CDR3 region: CASRMVGFQETQFC.

This clonotype was counted a few times. The chain joins TRBV6-5 to TRBJ2-7, with TRBD1 as a possible D gene (6 bases). Germline-derived CDR1 and CDR2 are MNHEY and SVGAGI. V gave up 6 bases and J gave up 2 bases, with 20 bases separating them. The CDR3 totals 16 residues. The CDR3 nucleotides are TGTGCCAGCAGCCCGTCCCAGGGGCGCGTAACCTACGAGCAGTACTTC. This encodes CASSPSQGRVTYEQYF.